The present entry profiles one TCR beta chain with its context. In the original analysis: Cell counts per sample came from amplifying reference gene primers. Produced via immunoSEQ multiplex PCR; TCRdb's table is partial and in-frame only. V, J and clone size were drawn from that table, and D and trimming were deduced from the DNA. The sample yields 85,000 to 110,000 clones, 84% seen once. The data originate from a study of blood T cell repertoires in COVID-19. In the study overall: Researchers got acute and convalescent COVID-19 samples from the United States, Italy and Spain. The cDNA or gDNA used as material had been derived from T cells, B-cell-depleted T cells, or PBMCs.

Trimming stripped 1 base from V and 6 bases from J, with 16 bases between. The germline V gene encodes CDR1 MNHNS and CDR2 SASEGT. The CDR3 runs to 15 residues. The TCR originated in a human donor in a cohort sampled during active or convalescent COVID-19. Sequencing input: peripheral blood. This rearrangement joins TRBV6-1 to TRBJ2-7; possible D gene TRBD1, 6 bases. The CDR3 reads CASSEVGRGALEQYF. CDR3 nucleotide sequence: TGTGCCAGCAGTGAAGTAGGCAGGGGAGCCCTCGAGCAGTACTTC.